The 9 T cell receptor beta chains presented below share a single source sample, sequenced in a study of blood T cell repertoires in COVID-19. This table comes from immunoSEQ multiplex PCR, and its TCRdb copy is limited to in-frame clones, with some not included. The profile shows some 240,000 clones, 88% of them singletons. Sequencing used PBMCs or T cells enriched from blood (not recorded which). The source is a middle-aged woman who had been exposed to COVID-19.

The chain couples TRBV4-2 to TRBJ2-1; D uncertain. The V and J ends lost 0 bases and 2 bases respectively, with 11 bases between them. The CDR3 is 16 amino acids. CDR1 is LGHNA and CDR2 is YNFKEQ in the germline V gene. CDR3 residues: CASSQDLSNPYNEQFF. The CDR3, as DNA: TGTGCCAGCAGCCAAGATCTAAGCAACCCCTACAATGAGCAGTTCTTC.

The chain joins TRBV9 to TRBJ2-1; 9 positions agree with TRBD2. CDR3 length: 15 amino acids. The germline gives CDR1 SGDLS, CDR2 YYNGEE. Trimming took 0 bases from V and 5 from J; bases not matched to a gene: 3. The CDR3 loop reads CASSVESSGNNEQFF. DNA for the CDR3: TGTGCCAGCAGCGTAGAGTCTAGCGGGAACAATGAGCAGTTCTTC.

The V call is TRBV3-1 (or the pseudogene TRBV3-2), the J call TRBJ1-6; TRBD1 aligns across 7 bases. The J segment lost 2 bases and the V segment lost 4 bases, leaving 5 bases of the junction unmatched. This CDR3 contains 16 residues. In germline, CDR1 is LGHDT, CDR2 YNNKEL (reference sequence). CDR3 DNA: TGTGCCAGCAGCCCAACAGGGGCGGCCTATAATTCACCCCTCCACTTT. As protein: CASSPTGAAYNSPLHF.

The V and J genes are TRBV9 and TRBJ2-1; possibly TRBD1 for D (6 bases). The germline V gene has CDR1 SGDLS and CDR2 YYNGEE. V was trimmed by 5 bases and J by 8 bases, leaving 11 bases between them. The CDR3 loop spans 12 amino acids. The CDR3 coding sequence is TGTGCCAGCAGGGGGGCGGGCGATGAGCAGTTCTTC. This encodes CASRGAGDEQFF.

The chain carries TRBV29-1 and TRBJ2-1; 15 bases are a match to TRBD2. J was trimmed by 3 bases and V by 1 base; bases with no gene match: 4. Germline loops: CDR1 SQVTM, CDR2 ANQGSEA. This CDR3 comprises 17 residues. The CDR3 protein is CSVEGTSGRALYNEQFF. In nucleotides, the CDR3 is TGCAGCGTTGAAGGGACTAGCGGGAGGGCCCTCTACAATGAGCAGTTCTTC.

The gene calls are TRBV12-3 or TRBV12-4 and TRBJ2-3; D might be TRBD2 (7 bases). V lost 8 bases to trimming and J lost 1 base, with 10 bases between them. The CDR3 runs 13 residues. The CDR3 region is CASRGGRTDTQYF. The CDR3 DNA reads TGTGCCAGCCGCGGGGGCCGCACAGATACGCAGTATTTT.

The chain couples TRBV25-1 to TRBJ2-2; D is uncertain. V was shortened by 3 bases and J by 2 bases, with 10 bases between the two germline ends. Germline V lookup: CDR1 MGHDK, CDR2 SYGVNS. This CDR3 has 15 amino acids. The CDR3, as DNA: TGTGCCAGCAGTGACGCGACAAAAAACACCGGGGAGCTGTTTTTT. Encoded protein: CASSDATKNTGELFF.

The chain combines TRBV5-4 with TRBJ2-1; 15 bases are shared with TRBD2. The CDR3 spans 17 residues. Trimming removed 2 bases from V and 7 bases from J; junction bases left unmatched: 7. Germline assignment: CDR1 SGHNT and CDR2 YYREEE (reference sequence). Here the CDR3 reads CASSFPGLAGGINEQFF. CDR3 in DNA: TGTGCCAGCAGCTTTCCGGGACTAGCGGGAGGTATTAATGAGCAGTTCTTC.

This chain links TRBV27 with TRBJ2-5; D is uncertain. Deletions cut 1 base from V and 4 bases from J, with 10 bases between. Germline V lookup: CDR1 MNHEY, CDR2 SMNVEV (reference sequence). The CDR3 covers 14 residues. The CDR3 DNA sequence: TGTGCCAGCAGTTTATTTGGCAGAGGAGAGACCCAGTACTTC. Its protein is CASSLFGRGETQYF.